Listed below are T cell receptor beta chains from one sample, sequenced in a study of T-cell memory formation after mild COVID-19. TCRdb fed the 5' RACE reads into MiXCR, producing one record per CDR3 protein. The sample holds hundreds of thousands of distinct CDR3 sequences, roughly 22% seen once. Sequencing was carried out using PBMCs or a T cell subset sorted from them (not recorded which). The receptors shown here come from an adult woman who had mild COVID-19 (a few samples of this study predate the infection). Cell type and time point are not known. Each CDR3 is given with its conserved first and last residue. The order of the fields is clone size, D gene, V gene, J gene, CDR3 protein, CDR3 DNA. A D gene is named only where the DNA matches it firmly. Only some rows state a clone size, as once, few, many or a class for expanded clones.

clone size: -; D gene: -; V gene: TRBV7-9; J gene: TRBJ1-1; CDR3 protein: CASSPPTGFGDTEAFF; CDR3 DNA: TGTGCCAGCAGCCCACCGACGGGGTTTGGAGACACTGAAGCTTTCTTT
clone size: many; D gene: -; V gene: TRBV4-2; J gene: TRBJ1-6; CDR3 protein: CASSQDRQGSSPLHF; CDR3 DNA: TGTGCCAGCAGCCAAGATCGGCAGGGTTCTTCACCCCTCCACTTT
clone size: -; D gene: TRBD1; V gene: TRBV11-1; J gene: TRBJ1-1; CDR3 protein: CASKNRGTEAFF; CDR3 DNA: TGTGCCAGCAAGAACAGGGGCACTGAAGCTTTCTTT
clone size: few; D gene: -; V gene: TRBV12-3/TRBV12-4; J gene: TRBJ2-1; CDR3 protein: CASIPKESYNEQFF; CDR3 DNA: TGTGCCAGCATCCCTAAAGAATCTTACAATGAGCAGTTCTTC
clone size: -; D gene: TRBD2; V gene: TRBV12-3/TRBV12-4; J gene: TRBJ2-1; CDR3 protein: CASSLSSGGAISNEQFF; CDR3 DNA: TGTGCCAGCAGTTTGAGTAGCGGGGGGGCGATTAGTAATGAGCAGTTCTTC
clone size: few; D gene: TRBD1; V gene: TRBV23-1; J gene: TRBJ1-6; CDR3 protein: CASTRLGQGRSSYNSPLHF; CDR3 DNA: TGCGCCAGCACCCGTCTCGGACAGGGGAGGAGCTCCTATAATTCACCCCTCCACTTT
clone size: -; D gene: -; V gene: TRBV6-5; J gene: TRBJ2-5; CDR3 protein: CASSYAASAIPDQETQYF; CDR3 DNA: TGTGCCAGCAGTTACGCTGCATCAGCCATCCCAGACCAAGAGACCCAGTACTTC
clone size: many; D gene: TRBD2; V gene: TRBV7-2; J gene: TRBJ2-7; CDR3 protein: CASSLSSGTIYEQYF; CDR3 DNA: TGTGCCAGCAGCTTAAGTAGCGGGACTATCTACGAGCAGTACTTC
clone size: -; D gene: -; V gene: TRBV2; J gene: TRBJ2-7; CDR3 protein: CASSEGYYEQYF; CDR3 DNA: TGTGCCAGCAGTGAAGGGTATTACGAGCAGTACTTC
clone size: -; D gene: -; V gene: TRBV3-1; J gene: TRBJ2-1; CDR3 protein: CASSQSGGSNEQFF; CDR3 DNA: TGTGCCAGCAGCCAAAGTGGGGGTTCCAATGAGCAGTTCTTC
clone size: -; D gene: -; V gene: TRBV24-1; J gene: TRBJ2-3; CDR3 protein: CATSDLREVVRYF; CDR3 DNA: TGTGCCACCAGTGATTTGCGAGAAGTGGTTCGGTATTTT
clone size: few; D gene: -; V gene: TRBV5-1; J gene: TRBJ2-5; CDR3 protein: CASSFTVNQETQYF; CDR3 DNA: TGCGCCAGCAGCTTTACAGTTAACCAAGAGACCCAGTACTTC
clone size: -; D gene: TRBD1; V gene: TRBV4-1; J gene: TRBJ2-1; CDR3 protein: CASSQSAQGAVSYNEQFF; CDR3 DNA: TGCGCCAGCAGCCAAAGTGCCCAGGGGGCCGTCTCCTACAATGAGCAGTTCTTC
clone size: -; D gene: -; V gene: TRBV20-1; J gene: TRBJ2-3; CDR3 protein: CSARTFGDPKKDTQYF; CDR3 DNA: TGCAGTGCTAGAACATTCGGGGACCCGAAGAAGGATACGCAGTATTTT
clone size: -; D gene: -; V gene: TRBV12-3/TRBV12-4; J gene: TRBJ2-1; CDR3 protein: CASSPGPSGNEQFF; CDR3 DNA: TGTGCCAGCAGTCCGGGCCCCTCGGGCAATGAGCAGTTCTTC
clone size: -; D gene: -; V gene: TRBV9; J gene: TRBJ2-1; CDR3 protein: CASSVGGANEQFF; CDR3 DNA: TGTGCCAGCAGCGTAGGCGGGGCCAATGAGCAGTTCTTC
clone size: few; D gene: -; V gene: TRBV10-3; J gene: TRBJ1-5; CDR3 protein: CAISESGRGQPQHF; CDR3 DNA: TGTGCCATCAGTGAGTCGGGCAGGGGTCAGCCCCAGCATTTT
clone size: -; D gene: -; V gene: TRBV7-8; J gene: TRBJ1-2; CDR3 protein: CASSSGTATYGYTF; CDR3 DNA: TGTGCCAGCAGCTCCGGGACCGCCACCTATGGCTACACCTTC
clone size: few; D gene: TRBD1; V gene: TRBV20-1; J gene: TRBJ1-6; CDR3 protein: CSARDRSKDRVDSPLHF; CDR3 DNA: TGCAGTGCTAGAGATCGGTCCAAGGACAGGGTTGATTCACCCCTCCACTTT
clone size: -; D gene: TRBD2; V gene: TRBV20-1; J gene: TRBJ2-7; CDR3 protein: CSARDGLAGVLPEEQYF; CDR3 DNA: TGCAGTGCTAGAGATGGGCTAGCGGGGGTCCTCCCGGAAGAGCAGTACTTC
clone size: few; D gene: -; V gene: TRBV12-3/TRBV12-4; J gene: TRBJ2-7; CDR3 protein: CASSRQLFSYEQYF; CDR3 DNA: TGTGCCAGCAGTAGACAGCTCTTCTCCTACGAGCAGTACTTC
clone size: few; D gene: TRBD2; V gene: TRBV7-8; J gene: TRBJ2-1; CDR3 protein: CASSLSGGFYNEQFF; CDR3 DNA: TGTGCCAGCAGTCTGAGCGGGGGGTTTTACAATGAGCAGTTCTTC
clone size: -; D gene: TRBD2; V gene: TRBV5-1; J gene: TRBJ2-1; CDR3 protein: CASSPGTSGGIPYNEQFF; CDR3 DNA: TGCGCCAGCAGCCCAGGGACTAGCGGGGGAATCCCCTACAATGAGCAGTTCTTC
clone size: few; D gene: TRBD1; V gene: TRBV20-1; J gene: TRBJ1-6; CDR3 protein: CSAGGTARGYNSPLHF; CDR3 DNA: TGCAGTGCCGGAGGGACAGCGAGGGGCTATAATTCACCCCTCCACTTT
clone size: -; D gene: -; V gene: TRBV4-1; J gene: TRBJ2-7; CDR3 protein: CASRSSAARGDEQYF; CDR3 DNA: TGCGCCAGCAGGAGTAGCGCTGCGAGGGGAGACGAGCAGTACTTC
clone size: few; D gene: TRBD1; V gene: TRBV6-5; J gene: TRBJ1-2; CDR3 protein: CASSYGRQGGGDYGYTF; CDR3 DNA: TGTGCCAGCAGTTACGGGAGACAGGGCGGGGGGGACTATGGCTACACCTTC
clone size: -; D gene: TRBD2; V gene: TRBV7-2; J gene: TRBJ2-1; CDR3 protein: CASSLVAGGINEQFF; CDR3 DNA: TGTGCCAGCAGCTTAGTAGCGGGAGGGATCAATGAGCAGTTCTTC
clone size: -; D gene: TRBD2; V gene: TRBV9; J gene: TRBJ2-7; CDR3 protein: CASSVSAGGLGEQYF; CDR3 DNA: TGTGCCAGCAGCGTCTCAGCGGGGGGACTGGGTGAGCAGTACTTC
clone size: few; D gene: -; V gene: TRBV29-1; J gene: TRBJ1-2; CDR3 protein: CSVLLRGGVYGYTF; CDR3 DNA: TGCAGCGTTTTGTTGAGGGGGGGAGTCTATGGCTACACCTTC
clone size: -; D gene: -; V gene: TRBV10-3; J gene: TRBJ2-3; CDR3 protein: CAISDPLADTQYF; CDR3 DNA: TGTGCCATCAGTGACCCATTAGCAGATACGCAGTATTTT
clone size: few; D gene: -; V gene: TRBV7-2; J gene: TRBJ1-6; CDR3 protein: CASKRVTGDNSPLHF; CDR3 DNA: TGTGCCAGCAAACGCGTAACGGGGGACAATTCACCCCTCCACTTT
clone size: -; D gene: -; V gene: TRBV6-5; J gene: TRBJ2-3; CDR3 protein: CASSTPDWWDF; CDR3 DNA: TGTGCCAGCAGTACTCCGGACTGGTGGGATTTT
clone size: -; D gene: TRBD2; V gene: TRBV29-1; J gene: TRBJ2-1; CDR3 protein: CSVSLAGGNEQFF; CDR3 DNA: TGCAGCGTTTCCCTAGCGGGAGGGAATGAGCAGTTCTTC
clone size: -; D gene: -; V gene: TRBV7-9; J gene: TRBJ1-1; CDR3 protein: CASSPSGEAFF; CDR3 DNA: TGTGCCAGCAGCCCCTCGGGTGAAGCTTTCTTT
clone size: -; D gene: -; V gene: TRBV3-1; J gene: TRBJ2-1; CDR3 protein: CASSLRLGEQFF; CDR3 DNA: TGTGCCAGCAGCCTACGTCTCGGTGAGCAGTTCTTC
clone size: -; D gene: -; V gene: TRBV20-1; J gene: TRBJ2-4; CDR3 protein: CSVLQIAKNIQYF; CDR3 DNA: TGCAGTGTTCTACAGATAGCCAAAAACATTCAGTACTTC
clone size: -; D gene: TRBD1; V gene: TRBV5-1; J gene: TRBJ1-2; CDR3 protein: CASTPTGQGAVYGYTF; CDR3 DNA: TGCGCCAGCACCCCCACGGGGCAGGGGGCTGTCTATGGCTACACCTTC
clone size: -; D gene: TRBD1; V gene: TRBV7-9; J gene: TRBJ2-2; CDR3 protein: CASSPPVGTGSTGELFF; CDR3 DNA: TGTGCCAGCAGCCCCCCCGTGGGGACAGGGAGCACCGGGGAGCTGTTTTTT
clone size: few; D gene: TRBD1; V gene: TRBV12-3/TRBV12-4; J gene: TRBJ2-3; CDR3 protein: CASSLRQGATDTQYF; CDR3 DNA: TGTGCCAGCAGTCTCCGACAGGGGGCAACAGATACGCAGTATTTT
clone size: -; D gene: TRBD1; V gene: TRBV4-2; J gene: TRBJ1-2; CDR3 protein: CASSETGGLPYGYTF; CDR3 DNA: TGTGCCAGCAGTGAGACAGGGGGCCTTCCCTATGGCTACACCTTC
clone size: once; D gene: -; V gene: TRBV7-8; J gene: TRBJ2-2; CDR3 protein: CASSLLGLNTGELFF; CDR3 DNA: TGTGCCAGCAGCTTACTGGGCTTAAACACCGGGGAGCTGTTTTTT
clone size: few; D gene: -; V gene: TRBV20-1; J gene: TRBJ1-5; CDR3 protein: CSARVGQSNQPQHF; CDR3 DNA: TGCAGTGCTAGAGTGGGGCAGAGCAATCAGCCCCAGCATTTT
clone size: many; D gene: TRBD2; V gene: TRBV11-2; J gene: TRBJ2-1; CDR3 protein: CASSLLAGVGNEQFF; CDR3 DNA: TGTGCCAGCAGCTTACTAGCGGGAGTAGGGAATGAGCAGTTCTTC
clone size: -; D gene: -; V gene: TRBV7-9; J gene: TRBJ2-1; CDR3 protein: CATWDNEQFF; CDR3 DNA: TGTGCCACCTGGGACAATGAGCAGTTCTTC
clone size: -; D gene: TRBD1; V gene: TRBV4-1; J gene: TRBJ2-3; CDR3 protein: CASSQEDRAVDTQYF; CDR3 DNA: TGCGCCAGCAGCCAAGAAGACAGGGCGGTAGATACGCAGTATTTT
clone size: -; D gene: -; V gene: TRBV12-3/TRBV12-4; J gene: TRBJ2-2; CDR3 protein: CAVLGEWVGELFF; CDR3 DNA: TGTGCCGTCCTAGGCGAGTGGGTGGGGGAGCTGTTTTTT
clone size: -; D gene: -; V gene: TRBV12-3/TRBV12-4; J gene: TRBJ1-2; CDR3 protein: CASKLGPLRPDYGYTF; CDR3 DNA: TGTGCCAGCAAGCTTGGACCGCTGAGACCTGACTATGGCTACACCTTC
clone size: few; D gene: -; V gene: TRBV14; J gene: TRBJ2-1; CDR3 protein: CASRASAAGLLRDEQFF; CDR3 DNA: TGTGCCAGCAGAGCGAGCGCTGCGGGACTTCTGAGGGATGAGCAGTTCTTC
clone size: few; D gene: -; V gene: TRBV6-5; J gene: TRBJ1-3; CDR3 protein: CASSNFPPGTSWNTIYF; CDR3 DNA: TGTGCCAGCAGTAACTTCCCCCCAGGGACCTCCTGGAACACCATATATTTT
clone size: -; D gene: TRBD2; V gene: TRBV6-2/TRBV6-3; J gene: TRBJ2-5; CDR3 protein: CASSYLIAGGGRYQETQYF; CDR3 DNA: TGTGCCAGCAGTTACCTGATAGCGGGCGGGGGGAGATATCAAGAGACCCAGTACTTC
clone size: few; D gene: -; V gene: TRBV5-5; J gene: TRBJ2-7; CDR3 protein: CASSLVKGVGTEQYF; CDR3 DNA: TGTGCCAGCAGCTTGGTGAAGGGTGTGGGAACCGAGCAGTACTTC